Shown below are 12 T cell receptor beta chains from a single sample sequenced in a study of T cells in narcolepsy. TCRdb's copy holds only in-frame clones and misses some; the assay was immunoSEQ multiplex PCR. The sample records more than 20,000 clones, roughly four fifths being singletons. Sequencing was done on a sample of memory (CD45RA-) CD4+ T cells from blood. These receptors came from a human donor in good health.

This chain links TRBV30 with TRBJ2-5; the match to TRBD2 covers 9 bases. Germline V gene lookup returns CDR1 GTSNPN and CDR2 SVGIG (reference sequence). The ends lost 2 bases at V and 5 bases at J; junction bases unmatched: 3. The CDR3 sequence is 13 residues long. The CDR3 bases are TGTGCCTGGAGTCGGCGGGAGGGGGAGACCCAGTACTTC. It yields the protein CAWSRREGETQYF.

The chain employs TRBV19 and TRBJ2-1; the match to TRBD2 covers 8 bases. Germline V gives CDR1 LNHDA, CDR2 SQIVND (reference sequence). There are 15 residues in the CDR3. The J segment lost 9 bases and the V segment lost 0 bases, leaving 7 bases of the junction unmatched. CDR3 nucleotides: TGTGCCAGTAGTATAGATTCAAGCGGGAGCGGTGAGCAGTTCTTC. Amino acids: CASSIDSSGSGEQFF.

V and J are TRBV4-3 and TRBJ1-2; D gene ambiguous. This CDR3 has 16 amino acids. Germline V gene data show CDR1 as LGHNA and CDR2 as YSLEER. V gave up 0 bases and J gave up 4 bases, with 15 bases separating them. DNA for the CDR3: TGCGCCAGCAGCCAAGAACCCAAGACAAGATTCTATGGCTACACCTTC. This codes for CASSQEPKTRFYGYTF.

By its share, this clone is medium-sized. CDR3 sequence (DNA): TGTGCCAGCCGGCAGGGAGGGAACACTGAAGCTTTCTTT. Translated, it gives CASRQGGNTEAFF. The V call is TRBV18, the J call TRBJ1-1; a possible D gene is TRBD1 (5 bases). The V end lost 8 bases, the J end lost 1 base, and 11 bases lay between the germline ends. The CDR3 covers 13 residues. Germline V lookup: CDR1 KGHSH, CDR2 LQKENI.

This chain links TRBV5-1 with TRBJ2-2; the match to TRBD2 covers 8 bases. The CDR3 contains 14 residues. V lost 4 bases to trimming and J lost 6 bases; unmatched junction nucleotides: 5. Per germline, CDR1 SGHRS and CDR2 YFSETQ. CDR3 loop: CASSQGTRSGELFF. CDR3 in DNA: TGCGCCAGCAGCCAAGGGACTAGATCCGGGGAGCTGTTTTTT. Full variable domain (rest looked up from reference TRBV5-1 and TRBJ2-2): KAGVTQTPRYLIKTRGQQVTLSCSPISGHRSVSWYQQTPGQGLQFLFEYFSETQRNKGNFPGRFSGRQFSNSRSEMNVSTLELGDSALYLCASSQGTRSGELFFGEGSRLTVL.

This clone was counted between two and nine times. This chain uses TRBV5-1 with TRBJ2-2, with D possibly matching TRBD1 (7 bases). The CDR3 runs 14 residues. Germline V CDR1 and CDR2: SGHRS, YFSETQ. Between the trimmed V and J ends, which lost 3 bases and 6 bases, there was a span of 12 bases. The chain's CDR3 is CASSYQGGPGELFF. The CDR3 bases are TGCGCCAGCAGCTATCAGGGGGGACCCGGGGAGCTGTTTTTT.

This clone has only one observation. Here the CDR3 reads CASSGRDPPRQYF. The CDR3 DNA reads TGTGCCAGCAGTGGCCGGGACCCCCCTCGGCAGTACTTC. This chain uses TRBV6-1 with TRBJ2-7; TRBD1 or TRBD2 may be the D gene (5 bases each). This CDR3 has 13 residues. Germline-derived CDR1 and CDR2 are MNHNS and SASEGT. V lost 4 bases and J 9 bases, leaving 16 bases between the germline ends.

The chain links TRBV4-1 to TRBJ2-1; TRBD2 aligns across 8 bases. Trimming took 1 base from V and 8 from J; bases not matched to a gene: 7. This CDR3 contains 15 residues. Per germline, CDR1 MGHRA and CDR2 YSYEKL. The CDR3 sequence: CASSQAGGLMDEQFF. In nucleotides, the CDR3 is TGCGCCAGCAGCCAAGCGGGGGGGCTAATGGATGAGCAGTTCTTC.

The rearrangement joins TRBV25-1 to TRBJ1-1; tentatively, D is TRBD1 (5 bases). The CDR3 is made up of 13 amino acids. Germline CDR1 and CDR2: MGHDK and SYGVNS. V was trimmed by 2 bases and J by 4 bases, leaving 8 bases between them. The CDR3 loop is CASSETGGTEAFF. Here the CDR3 DNA reads TGTGCCAGCAGTGAAACAGGCGGCACTGAAGCTTTCTTT. Complete variable domain (other parts from reference TRBV25-1 and TRBJ1-1): EADIYQTPRYLVIGTGKKITLECSQTMGHDKMYWYQQDPGMELHLIHYSYGVNSTEKGDLSSESTVSRIRTEHFPLTLESARPSHTSQYLCASSETGGTEAFFGQGTRLTVV.

This rearrangement joins TRBV6-6 to TRBJ1-2; D is perhaps TRBD1 (6 bases). Trimming shortened V by 6 bases and J by 10 bases, and 12 bases separated the two germline ends. Germline-derived CDR1 and CDR2 are MNHNY and SVGAGI (reference sequence). This CDR3 has 11 residues. CDR3 nucleotide sequence: TGTGCCAGCAGCGAGGGGGTCGACTACACCTTC. It is translated as CASSEGVDYTF.

The J gene is TRBJ2-2, the V gene TRBV14; D call uncertain. The CDR3 sequence is 15 residues long. Germline CDR1 reads SGHDN; CDR2 reads FVKESK. The V end lost 2 bases, the J end lost 3 bases, and 10 bases lay between the germline ends. CDR3 coding DNA: TGTGCCAGCAGCCAAACGACACCTGACACCGGGGAGCTGTTTTTT. Translating gives CASSQTTPDTGELFF.

The chain has TRBV5-1 and TRBJ1-3; no reliable D call. The V and J ends lost 0 bases and 7 bases respectively, with 11 bases between them. This CDR3 region has 14 residues. Germline V lookup: CDR1 SGHRS, CDR2 YFSETQ. CDR3 DNA: TGCGCCAGCAGCTTGGAACAGTCGAGGAACACCATATATTTT. Translated: CASSLEQSRNTIYF.